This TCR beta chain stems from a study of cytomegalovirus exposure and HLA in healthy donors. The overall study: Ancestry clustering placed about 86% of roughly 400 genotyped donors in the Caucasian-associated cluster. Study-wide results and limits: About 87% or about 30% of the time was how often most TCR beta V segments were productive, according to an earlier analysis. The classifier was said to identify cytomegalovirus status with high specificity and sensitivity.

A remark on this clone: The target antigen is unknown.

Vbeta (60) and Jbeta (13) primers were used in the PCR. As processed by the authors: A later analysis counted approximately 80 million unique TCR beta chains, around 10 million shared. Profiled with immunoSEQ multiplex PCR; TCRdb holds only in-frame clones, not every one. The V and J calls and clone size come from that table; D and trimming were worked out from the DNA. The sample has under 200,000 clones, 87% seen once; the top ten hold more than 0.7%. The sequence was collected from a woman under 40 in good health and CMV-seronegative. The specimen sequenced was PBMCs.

The CDR3 DNA reads TGTGCCAGCTCACCAGAAAAGAGGGTCGGTTTGGACTATGGCTACACCTTC. Translating it yields CASSPEKRVGLDYGYTF. This sequence joins TRBV18 and TRBJ1-2; D gene uncertain. The CDR3 is made up of 17 amino acids. V was trimmed by 2 bases and J by 3 bases, leaving 19 bases between them. Looked up from germline, CDR1 is KGHSH and CDR2 is LQKENI.